Listed here are 27 T cell receptor beta chains from one sample, sequenced in a study of STAT5B mutations in CD4+ large granular lymphocyte leukemia. Profiled with immunoSEQ multiplex PCR; TCRdb holds only in-frame clones, not every one. This table has tens of thousands of clones, 55% to 80% appearing once. The sample taken for sequencing was CD4+ T cells from blood buffy coats. Source of these receptors: a human donor in good health.

The rearrangement uses TRBV27 and TRBJ2-5, with D perhaps TRBD1 (6 bases). This CDR3 region has 16 residues. The V end lost 3 bases, the J end lost 2 bases, and 16 bases lay between the germline ends. The germline V gene has CDR1 MNHEY and CDR2 SMNVEV (reference sequence). The DNA for the CDR3 is TGTGCCAGCAGTTTGAGACCAGGGGTTGGACAAGAGACCCAGTACTTC. It encodes CASSLRPGVGQETQYF.

This chain connects TRBV6-5 to TRBJ2-7, with D possibly being TRBD1 (6 bases). The CDR3 is 13 residues long. The germline CDR1 and CDR2 sequences are MNHEY and SVGAGI. Trimming cost V 0 bases and J 9 bases, with 12 bases left between them. The CDR3 region has the DNA TGTGCCAGCAGTTACTCGCCTCTACAGGGGCAGTACTTC. Encoded protein: CASSYSPLQGQYF.

The rearrangement links TRBV4-3 to TRBJ1-5, with D perhaps TRBD1 (6 bases). The CDR3 runs to 16 residues. Per germline, CDR1 LGHNA and CDR2 YSLEER. V lost 0 bases to trimming and J lost 2 bases, with 11 bases between them. The CDR3 protein is CASSQDWTVGNQPQHF. The DNA for the CDR3 is TGCGCCAGCAGCCAAGATTGGACAGTAGGCAATCAGCCCCAGCATTTT.

The chain links TRBV5-5 to TRBJ2-7; 8 bases map to TRBD1. Germline V gives CDR1 SGHKS, CDR2 YYEKEE (reference sequence). CDR3 length: 14 residues. Unmatched junction bases numbered 4, after V lost 4 bases and J lost 1 base. CDR3 in DNA: TGTGCCAGCAGCCCGGGGACAGGTTCCTACGAGCAGTACTTC. This sequence encodes CASSPGTGSYEQYF. Full variable domain (remainder filled in from reference TRBV5-5 and TRBJ2-7): DAGVTQSPTHLIKTRGQQVTLRCSPISGHKSVSWYQQVLGQGPQFIFQYYEKEERGRGNFPDRFSARQFPNYSSELNVNALLLGDSALYLCASSPGTGSYEQYFGPGTRLTVT.

This chain links TRBV6-5 with TRBJ1-6; 7 bases match TRBD1. V dropped 6 bases and J dropped 7; count of bases not matched to a gene: 9. The CDR3 contains 15 residues. Per the germline V gene, CDR1 is MNHEY and CDR2 is SVGAGI. Written as DNA, the CDR3 is TGTGCCAGCAGGAAACCGGGACAGCGGAATTCACCCCTCCACTTT. This gives the protein CASRKPGQRNSPLHF.

V and J are TRBV5-4 and TRBJ1-6, with 9 nucleotides matching TRBD1. Germline V CDR1 and CDR2: SGHNT, YYREEE (reference sequence). The CDR3 spans 14 residues. The J segment lost 7 bases and the V segment lost 2 bases, leaving 1 base of the junction unmatched. The CDR3 loop reads CASSLQGANSPLHF. The CDR3 DNA reads as TGTGCCAGCAGCTTACAGGGGGCAAATTCACCCCTCCACTTT.

V gene TRBV19 combines with J gene TRBJ1-5, with D unclear. Per the germline V gene, CDR1 is LNHDA and CDR2 is SQIVND (reference sequence). V was clipped by 2 bases and J by 4 bases, with 6 bases between them. The CDR3 spans 13 residues. The CDR3 DNA reads TGTGCCAGTAGTATAATCACAAATCAGCCCCAGCATTTT. This translates into CASSIITNQPQHF.

The chain carries TRBV4-3 and TRBJ2-7; D call uncertain. The germline CDR1 and CDR2 sequences are LGHNA and YSLEER. The CDR3 extends over 14 amino acids. Trimming stripped 2 bases from V and 3 bases from J, with 11 bases between. CDR3 protein: CASSQSAGSYEQYF. The CDR3 DNA is TGCGCCAGCAGCCAATCCGCCGGTAGCTACGAGCAGTACTTC.

This sequence joins TRBV7-2 and TRBJ2-1; TRBD2 aligns across 10 bases. Germline CDR1 and CDR2: SGHTA and FQGNSA. CDR3 size: 17 residues. Trimming removed 1 base from V and 7 bases from J; junction bases left unmatched: 10. The CDR3 is CASSLDSGGSFRNEQFF. CDR3 DNA sequence: TGTGCCAGCAGCTTAGATAGCGGGGGGTCATTCAGAAATGAGCAGTTCTTC.

This chain joins TRBV7-3 and TRBJ1-5, with D unclear. V lost 3 bases to trimming and J lost 5 bases, with 11 bases between them. The CDR3 spans 14 residues. CDR1 is SGHTA, CDR2 FQGTGA, per germline. The CDR3 DNA sequence: TGTGCCAGCAGCTTGGGCCTCTGGGATCAGCCCCAGCATTTT. It encodes CASSLGLWDQPQHF.

The rearrangement links TRBV7-7 to TRBJ2-3, with 10 nucleotides matching TRBD2. CDR1 SSHAT and CDR2 FNYEAQ come from the germline V gene (reference sequence). The CDR3 totals 15 residues. J was trimmed by 2 bases and V by 5 bases; bases with no gene match: 4. CDR3 in amino acids: CASSVGLADTDTQYF. CDR3 nucleotides: TGTGCCAGCAGCGTAGGACTAGCGGACACAGATACGCAGTATTTT.

The gene calls are TRBV5-4 and TRBJ1-6; 7 nucleotides match TRBD1. Germline-derived CDR1 and CDR2 are SGHNT and YYREEE (reference sequence). V was pared by 1 base and J by 6 bases, with 7 bases of the junction left unmatched. The CDR3 sequence is 16 residues long. The CDR3 DNA is TGTGCCAGCAGCTTGTTCCCGGGACAGCTTAATTCACCCCTCCACTTT. It yields the protein CASSLFPGQLNSPLHF.

This clone was observed once. The chain joins TRBV7-3 to TRBJ2-2; 8 bases align to TRBD2. Per germline, CDR1 SGHTA and CDR2 FQGTGA. This CDR3 spans 14 amino acids. The ends lost 5 bases at V and 7 bases at J; junction bases unmatched: 6. CDR3: CASSRGGPVGELFF. The CDR3 region has the DNA TGTGCCAGCAGCCGCGGGGGGCCTGTCGGGGAGCTGTTTTTT.

The V call is TRBV19, the J call TRBJ2-3, with TRBD1 matching over 7 bases. V dropped 8 bases and J dropped 1; count of bases not matched to a gene: 9. This CDR3 is built from 15 residues. The germline CDR1 and CDR2 sequences are LNHDA and SQIVND (reference sequence). CDR3 bases: TGTGCCAGTGGGAAAGACAGGGACCGCACAGATACGCAGTATTTT. Its protein product is CASGKDRDRTDTQYF.

This clone has only one observation. The rearrangement uses TRBV29-1 and TRBJ2-7, with D perhaps TRBD1 (5 bases). Germline V CDR1 and CDR2: SQVTM, ANQGSEA. Between the trimmed V and J ends, which lost 4 bases and 3 bases, there was a span of 13 bases. This CDR3 is built from 13 residues. The CDR3 bases are TGCAGCGTTGGACAGCATCCCTACTACGAGCAGTACTTC. It codes for CSVGQHPYYEQYF.

The V call is TRBV11-3, the J call TRBJ2-7; D gene ambiguous. Germline CDR1 SGHNT, CDR2 YENEEA. CDR3 size: 12 residues. Between the trimmed V and J ends, which lost 4 bases and 2 bases, there was a span of 6 bases. CDR3 sequence reads: CASSSRTYEQYF. In DNA, the CDR3 is TGTGCCAGCAGCTCCAGAACCTACGAGCAGTACTTC.

The chain links TRBV6-5 to TRBJ2-7, with 8 nucleotides matching TRBD2. V dropped 5 bases and J dropped 3; count of bases not matched to a gene: 9. The CDR3 sequence is 15 residues long. Germline CDR1 reads MNHEY; CDR2 reads SVGAGI. CDR3 bases: TGTGCCAGCAGTACCCTAGCGGGCACGCACTACGAGCAGTACTTC. Its protein product is CASSTLAGTHYEQYF.

The chain joins TRBV5-4 to TRBJ2-5; 7 positions match TRBD2. Trimming cost V 0 bases and J 5 bases; bases outside gene matches: 7. This CDR3 has 15 residues. Germline CDR1 SGHNT, CDR2 YYREEE (reference sequence). CDR3 nucleotide sequence: TGTGCCAGCAGCTTGGTGGGGGGGACTTCGGAGACCCAGTACTTC. This codes for CASSLVGGTSETQYF.

This chain connects TRBV18 to TRBJ2-3, with 8 positions matching TRBD1. The CDR3 contains 15 residues. V was clipped by 6 bases and J by 4 bases; unmatched bases: 9. CDR1 is KGHSH and CDR2 is LQKENI in the germline V gene. For the CDR3, the DNA is TGTGCCAGCTCTGACGGGACAGGAGGTTCAGATACGCAGTATTTT. This translates into CASSDGTGGSDTQYF.

This chain connects TRBV7-6 to TRBJ2-3; D remains unclear. The CDR3 is 12 residues long. Germline-derived CDR1 and CDR2 are SGHVS and FNYEAQ. V lost 4 bases, J lost 8 bases, and 10 bases lay in between. The CDR3 sequence is CASSSPSTTQYF. The CDR3 DNA reads TGTGCCAGCAGCTCCCCCTCTACTACGCAGTATTTT.

This chain joins TRBV19 and TRBJ2-5; a possible D gene is TRBD2 (6 bases). Trimming removed 7 bases from V and 4 bases from J, with 16 bases in between. CDR3 size: 14 residues. The germline gives CDR1 LNHDA, CDR2 SQIVND (reference sequence). The CDR3 DNA reads TGTGCCAGTATACCGGGCGGGGAAGGAGAGACCCAGTACTTC. This encodes CASIPGGEGETQYF. Full variable domain (rest looked up from reference TRBV19 and TRBJ2-5): DGGITQSPKYLFRKEGQNVTLSCEQNLNHDAMYWYRQDPGQGLRLIYYSQIVNDFQKGDIAEGYSVSREKKESFPLTVTSAQKNPTAFYLCASIPGGEGETQYFGPGTRLLVL.

In its sample, this clone was seen a few times. The CDR3, as DNA: TGCGCCAGCAGTTTTAAGGGGGAATCCTATGGCTACACCTTC. Protein product: CASSFKGESYGYTF. The genes are TRBV5-1 and TRBJ1-2, with D perhaps matching TRBD1 (6 bases). CDR3 size: 14 residues. The V and J ends lost 5 bases and 4 bases respectively, with 15 bases between them. Germline lookup yields CDR1 SGHRS and CDR2 YFSETQ.

The rearrangement uses TRBV7-2 and TRBJ1-5; D remains ambiguous. The CDR3 totals 12 residues. Per the germline V gene, CDR1 is SGHTA and CDR2 is FQGNSA. V lost 0 bases, J lost 7 bases, and 4 bases lay in between. The CDR3 reads CASSLAGQPQHF. CDR3 sequence (DNA): TGTGCCAGCAGCTTAGCGGGGCAGCCCCAGCATTTT.

This clone was counted a single time. The rearrangement links TRBV6-5 to TRBJ2-5, with TRBD1 matching 10 bases. The CDR3 covers 14 residues. The germline V gene encodes CDR1 MNHEY and CDR2 SVGAGI. V trimming: 11 bases; J trimming: 2 bases; junction bases outside the gene matches: 8. CDR3 DNA sequence: TGTGCCGTTCAGAGGGACAGGGGACAAGAGACCCAGTACTTC. Amino acid sequence: CAVQRDRGQETQYF.

This chain joins TRBV7-2 and TRBJ2-3, with unresolved D. There are 14 residues in the CDR3. Germline V gene data show CDR1 as SGHTA and CDR2 as FQGNSA. V lost 3 bases and J lost 3, with 10 bases in between. DNA for the CDR3: TGTGCCAGCAGCTTTCTGGCCCGGACAGATACGCAGTATTTT. Its protein product is CASSFLARTDTQYF.

The chain carries TRBV5-6 and TRBJ2-5, with D tentatively TRBD1 (6 bases). The ends were cut back, 4 bases at V and 1 base at J, with 14 bases in the middle. This CDR3 spans 15 amino acids. CDR1 is SGHDT, CDR2 YYEEEE, per germline. The chain's CDR3 is CASSPGHLSQETQYF. CDR3 in DNA: TGTGCCAGCAGCCCGGGACACCTCAGCCAAGAGACCCAGTACTTC.

The chain carries TRBV18 and TRBJ1-6; the match to TRBD1 covers 9 bases. Germline CDR1 is KGHSH and CDR2 is LQKENI. CDR3 length: 16 residues. After removal of 6 bases from V and 7 bases from J, the junction contained 10 bases not matched to a gene. As DNA, the CDR3 is TGTGCCAGCTCCCCCTCCCGGGGACAGGGAAATTCACCCCTCCACTTT. Translated: CASSPSRGQGNSPLHF.